A selection of T cell receptor beta chains follows, all from one sample in a study of shared clonotypes between healthy human individuals. Produced via immunoSEQ multiplex PCR; TCRdb's table is partial and in-frame only. The data show about 1.5 million clones, roughly 96% seen once. The specimen sequenced was naive CD4+ T cells sorted from blood. The source is a man aged 30 to 39 in good health. The CDR3 runs from the conserved cysteine through the conserved F or W. The size field is filled for only some rows; it gives once, few, many or a size class.

len	v_gene	j_gene	abundance	CDR3aa
17	TRBV28	TRBJ2-1	.	CASSRREGRSSYNEQFF
15	TRBV7-3	TRBJ2-1	.	CASSPRAGGSNEQFF
15	TRBV28	TRBJ2-7	.	CASSPWDDVSYEQYF
15	TRBV9	TRBJ1-1	.	CASSPAGSVNTEAFF
13	TRBV9	TRBJ1-3	.	CASSVEILNTIYF
13	TRBV2	TRBJ2-4	.	CATMGVAKNIQYF
18	TRBV10-3	TRBJ2-3	.	CAISESAASGTLGDTQYF
15	TRBV6-1	TRBJ1-2	.	CASSEGDSTIYGYTF
13	TRBV5-1	TRBJ2-5	.	CASSLAGLETQYF
11	TRBV6-6	TRBJ2-7	.	CASSKGPTTYF
15	TRBV7-8	TRBJ1-5	.	CASSLDGTGFQPQHF
15	TRBV9	TRBJ2-3	.	CASSVVDLGADTQYF
12	TRBV15	TRBJ2-5	.	CATSRGKETQYF
13	TRBV4-2	TRBJ2-3	.	CASRRRSTDTQYF
17	TRBV27	TRBJ2-1	.	CASSLSHYRRSYNEQFF
12	TRBV5-5	TRBJ2-7	.	CASSHTSYEQYF
15	TRBV28	TRBJ1-1	.	CASSLKTSGTDEAFF
14	TRBV5-6	TRBJ2-5	.	CASSPATSQETQYF
16	TRBV5-1	TRBJ2-3	.	CASSLAGSGVADTQYF
13	TRBV15	TRBJ2-7	few	CATSRLAGYEQYF
15	TRBV5-6	TRBJ2-7	.	CASSPGTGVLYEQYF
14	TRBV11-3	TRBJ2-7	.	CASSLGRANYEQYF
15	TRBV28	TRBJ1-1	.	CASSSPTWREGEAFF
18	TRBV11-1	TRBJ2-7	.	CASSLGWSIGGQSYEQYF
14	TRBV5-1	TRBJ2-3	once	CASSFALSTDTQYF
15	TRBV7-6	TRBJ2-7	.	CASSFSGTGGYEQYF
15	TRBV5-1	TRBJ1-5	.	CASRFGEVFPVNSDF
16	TRBV5-1	TRBJ2-3	.	CASSLAGASSTDTQYF
15	TRBV5-1	TRBJ2-1	.	CACSPRWEKFNEQFF
16	TRBV7-2	TRBJ2-7	.	CASSPGGAGRMWEQYF
16	TRBV21-1	TRBJ1-1	.	CASSARGPRENTEAFF
14	TRBV2	TRBJ2-7	.	CASSVQSRYYEQYF
13	TRBV5-1	TRBJ1-1	.	CASSRGFDTEAFF
15	TRBV10-1	TRBJ1-4	.	CASSEDRGPNEKLFF
18	TRBV27	TRBJ2-1	.	CASALGAGGPISYNEQFF
13	TRBV7-9	TRBJ1-1	once	CASSQRENTEAFF